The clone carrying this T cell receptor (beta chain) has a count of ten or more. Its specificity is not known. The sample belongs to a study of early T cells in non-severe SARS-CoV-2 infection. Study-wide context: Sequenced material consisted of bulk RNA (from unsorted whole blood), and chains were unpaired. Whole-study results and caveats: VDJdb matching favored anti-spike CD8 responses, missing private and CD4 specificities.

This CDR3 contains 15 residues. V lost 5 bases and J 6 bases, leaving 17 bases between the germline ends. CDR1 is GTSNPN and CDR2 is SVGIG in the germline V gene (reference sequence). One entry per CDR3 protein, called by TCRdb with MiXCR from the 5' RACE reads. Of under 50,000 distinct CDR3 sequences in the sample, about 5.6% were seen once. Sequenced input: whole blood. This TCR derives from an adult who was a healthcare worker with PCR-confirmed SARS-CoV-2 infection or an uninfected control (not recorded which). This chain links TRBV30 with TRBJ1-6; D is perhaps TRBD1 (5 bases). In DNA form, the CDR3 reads TGTGCCTGGCACGCAGGGTCAGGTCGTAATTCACCCCTCCACTTT. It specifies CAWHAGSGRNSPLHF.